Each of the 20 T cell receptor beta chains below was sequenced from the same sample in a study of Ad26.COV2.S vaccination and SARS-CoV-2 variants. Profiled with immunoSEQ multiplex PCR; TCRdb holds only in-frame clones, not every one. The sample records about 350,000 clones, 92% being singletons. The sample here was peripheral blood, taken after recovery from COVID-19. Receptor source: a human donor who had recovered from COVID-19.

V usage is TRBV6-6 and J usage is TRBJ1-2, with no clear D. There are 11 residues in the CDR3. The V end lost 3 bases, the J end lost 1 base, and 0 bases lay between the germline ends. Germline V gene lookup returns CDR1 MNHNY and CDR2 SVGAGI (reference sequence). CDR3 sequence reads: CASSYNYGYTF. In nucleotides, the CDR3 is TGTGCCAGCAGTTATAACTATGGCTACACCTTC.

V is TRBV6-6 and J is TRBJ1-1, with TRBD1 as a possible D gene (6 bases). This CDR3 is 18 amino acids long. Trimming pared 5 bases from V and 0 bases from J, leaving 22 bases between. Germline lookup yields CDR1 MNHNY and CDR2 SVGAGI (reference sequence). The CDR3 region is CASSLSQGQWIMNTEAFF. CDR3 DNA sequence: TGTGCCAGCAGTCTCAGCCAAGGACAGTGGATTATGAACACTGAAGCTTTCTTT.

The chain is built from TRBV3-1 (or the pseudogene TRBV3-2) and TRBJ2-1; TRBD2 matches at 7 bases. The V and J ends lost 0 bases and 0 bases, in that order; junction bases with no gene match: 8. There are 18 residues in the CDR3. The germline V gene has CDR1 LGHDT and CDR2 YNNKEL (reference sequence). CDR3 residues: CASSQDRGLTSSYNEQFF. The CDR3, as DNA: TGTGCCAGCAGCCAAGATCGGGGACTAACGAGCTCCTACAATGAGCAGTTCTTC.

This clone was observed at least ten times. The V and J genes are TRBV5-1 and TRBJ1-2, with 7 bases identical to TRBD1. Germline-derived CDR1 and CDR2 are SGHRS and YFSETQ. The junction had 7 bases not matched to a gene; V was cut back by 0 bases and J by 5 bases. The CDR3 length is 15 residues. The CDR3 sequence: CASSLAGDRPYGYTF. The CDR3 DNA sequence: TGCGCCAGCAGCTTGGCTGGGGACAGACCTTATGGCTACACCTTC.

This chain uses TRBV2 with TRBJ1-2; D unresolved. V lost 2 bases to trimming and J lost 3 bases, with 7 bases between them. CDR1 and CDR2 from the germline V gene are SNHLY and FYNNEI. The CDR3 runs 13 residues. CDR3 DNA: TGTGCCAGCAGTGAATGGCTATACTATGGCTACACCTTC. This codes for CASSEWLYYGYTF.

This chain uses TRBV4-3 with TRBJ1-3; weak D call: TRBD1 (5 bases). The CDR3 is made up of 15 amino acids. Looked up from germline, CDR1 is LGHNA and CDR2 is YSLEER. V was shortened by 1 base and J by 0 bases, with 7 bases between the two germline ends. DNA of the CDR3: TGCGCCAGCAGCCAAGGGGGCTACTCTGGAAACACCATATATTTT. Encoded protein: CASSQGGYSGNTIYF.

The CDR3 DNA reads TGTGCCATCAGGGATACAGGGGGCGCGGGCTATGGCTACACCTTC. It is translated as CAIRDTGGAGYGYTF. The genes are TRBV10-3 and TRBJ1-2; 9 nucleotides align to TRBD1. With 6 bases clipped from V and 4 bases from J, the junction kept 9 bases outside the gene matches. The CDR3 contains 15 residues. Germline V gene data show CDR1 as ENHRY and CDR2 as SYGVKD.

CDR3 protein: CASSQDKDTQYF. CDR3 bases: TGTGCCAGCAGCCAGGATAAAGATACGCAGTATTTT. The rearrangement links TRBV7-9 to TRBJ2-3; D is uncertain. Per germline, CDR1 SEHNR and CDR2 FQNEAQ (reference sequence). V gave up 5 bases and J gave up 5 bases, with 8 bases separating them. The CDR3 contains 12 residues. Together with reference TRBV7-9 and TRBJ2-3, the CDR3 gives the full variable domain: DTGVSQNPRHKITKRGQNVTFRCDPISEHNRLYWYRQTLGQGPEFLTYFQNEAQLEKSRLLSDRFSAERPKGSFSTLEIQRTEQGDSAMYLCASSQDKDTQYFGPGTRLTVL.

This chain connects TRBV29-1 to TRBJ1-2; D gene uncertain. The CDR3 length is 13 residues. V lost 6 bases to trimming and J lost 1 base, with 12 bases between them. Germline loops: CDR1 SQVTM, CDR2 ANQGSEA. CDR3 bases: TGCAGCGTCCTCGGGTCCTTTAACTATGGCTACACCTTC. Translation: CSVLGSFNYGYTF.

This chain uses TRBV2 with TRBJ1-2, with D unresolved. The germline CDR1 and CDR2 sequences are SNHLY and FYNNEI. V was cut by 3 bases and J by 8 bases, with 16 bases left in between. The CDR3 totals 14 residues. CDR3 residues: CASSEGRAQSGYTF. CDR3 DNA: TGTGCCAGCAGTGAGGGCCGGGCCCAATCGGGCTACACCTTC.

J is TRBJ1-1 and V is TRBV6-2 or TRBV6-3; 7 positions agree with TRBD1. CDR1 and CDR2 (germline): MNHEY, SVGEGT. The length of the CDR3 is 15 residues. V lost 5 bases and J lost 7; bases outside the gene matches: 13. The DNA for the CDR3 is TGTGCCAGCAGTCCAACAGGGGCCCCCCCGAGTGAAGCTTTCTTT. It yields the protein CASSPTGAPPSEAFF.

This chain uses TRBV11-2 with TRBJ1-1; no firm D call. The CDR3 runs 14 residues. Trimming left V 0 bases short and J 10 bases short, with 15 bases between. Germline assignment: CDR1 SGHAT and CDR2 FQNNGV. The DNA for the CDR3 is TGTGCCAGCAGCTTAGATATGATGGGGAGGGTAGCTTTCTTT. As protein: CASSLDMMGRVAFF.

V usage is TRBV24-1 and J usage is TRBJ2-2, with TRBD1 matching over 7 bases. The CDR3 runs 13 residues. V lost 7 bases to trimming and J lost 6 bases; unmatched junction nucleotides: 4. Germline V gene sequence: CDR1 KGHDR, CDR2 SFDVKD. DNA for the CDR3: TGTGCCACCAGCGACAGGGCCCCCGGGGAGCTGTTTTTT. Its translation is CATSDRAPGELFF.

The gene calls are TRBV19 and TRBJ1-5, with D perhaps matching TRBD1 (5 bases). The V end was cut by 5 bases, the J end by 11 bases, with 16 bases between. This CDR3 is 13 amino acids long. CDR1 is LNHDA, CDR2 SQIVND, per germline (reference sequence). The CDR3 region has the DNA TGTGCCAGTAGTGCGGGCCCCGGGGGGTCCCAGCATTTT. Residues: CASSAGPGGSQHF.

This chain links TRBV18 with TRBJ2-3; the D is unclear. The CDR3 sequence is 18 residues long. CDR1 and CDR2 from the germline V gene are KGHSH and LQKENI. V was pared by 3 bases and J by 0 bases, with 19 bases between. This CDR3 is CASSPQPRAPLSTDTQYF. CDR3 nucleotide sequence: TGTGCCAGCTCACCCCAACCCCGGGCACCACTTAGCACAGATACGCAGTATTTT. The full variable domain, rest sourced from reference TRBV18 and TRBJ2-3, is NAGVMQNPRHLVRRRGQEARLRCSPMKGHSHVYWYRQLPEEGLKFMVYLQKENIIDESGMPKERFSAEFPKEGPSILRIQQVVRGDSAAYFCASSPQPRAPLSTDTQYFGPGTRLTVL.

As DNA, the CDR3 is TGTGCCAGCAGCGCACAGCCAGTCGGCAGCTGTGGTGGCAATCAGCCCCAGCATTTT. Translation gives CASSAQPVGSCGGNQPQHF. V and J are TRBV21-1 and TRBJ1-5; TRBD1, as called in the table, went unchecked against the DNA. TRBV21-1 is given as a pseudogene. CDR3 length: 19 amino acids.

The rearrangement links TRBV7-2 to TRBJ2-7, with a weak D call TRBD1 (6 bases). V was clipped by 1 base and J by 3 bases, with 7 bases between them. Germline lookup yields CDR1 SGHTA and CDR2 FQGNSA. There are 13 residues in the CDR3. CDR3 sequence reads: CASSLEGHYEQYF. For the CDR3, the DNA is TGTGCCAGCAGCTTAGAGGGACACTACGAGCAGTACTTC.

The rearrangement uses TRBV2 and TRBJ2-5, with 9 bases fitting TRBD2. CDR3 length equals 16 residues. Trimming at V came to 4 bases and at J to 4 bases, leaving 10 bases not matched to a gene. CDR1 and CDR2 (germline): SNHLY, FYNNEI. CDR3: CASSGERGASRETQYF. The CDR3 coding sequence is TGTGCCAGCAGTGGTGAGCGGGGGGCCTCCCGAGAGACCCAGTACTTC.

The V and J genes are TRBV5-4 and TRBJ1-2; the D gene is possibly TRBD1 (6 bases). Between the trimmed V and J ends, which lost 0 bases and 5 bases, there was a span of 11 bases. Germline V gene data show CDR1 as SGHNT and CDR2 as YYREEE (reference sequence). The length of the CDR3 is 14 residues. The CDR3 coding sequence is TGTGCCAGCAGCTTGGGGGGGGCCCCATATGGCTACACCTTC. Translation gives CASSLGGAPYGYTF.

This clone was seen just once. This rearrangement joins TRBV11-2 to TRBJ2-3; D gene uncertain. From germline, CDR1 is SGHAT and CDR2 FQNNGV. V was shortened by 0 bases and J by 6 bases, with 10 bases between the two germline ends. The CDR3 has 14 amino acids. CDR3 DNA sequence: TGTGCCAGCAGCTTAGATGGTTCCTCGGATACGCAGTATTTT. Protein: CASSLDGSSDTQYF.